What follows are 21 T cell receptor beta chains derived from one specimen sequenced in a study of brain metastases from non-small cell lung cancer. Generated by immunoSEQ multiplex PCR, the TCRdb table keeps only in-frame clones and is missing some. The sample contains roughly 2,300 clones, more than 75% of which appear only once. The source material was tumor-adjacent normal tissue. Receptors originate from a donor aged 40 or over with non-small cell lung cancer.

The V and J genes are TRBV20-1 and TRBJ1-5; no definite D call. The CDR3 runs to 16 residues. Trimming took off 4 bases at V and 11 bases at J, with 27 bases between the two ends. Germline loops: CDR1 DFQATT, CDR2 SNEGSKA (reference sequence). CDR3 coding DNA: TGCAGTGCTACTGAGCCCAACGGGGAAGGTTGGGAGTCCCAGCATTTT. This codes for CSATEPNGEGWESQHF.

The genes are TRBV21-1 and TRBJ2-7; the table's D call of TRBD2 was not tested on the DNA. TRBV21-1 is labeled a pseudogene. This CDR3 has 15 amino acids. CDR3 in amino acids: CASSKAVGDSYEQYF. In nucleotides, the CDR3 is TGTGCCAGCAGCAAAGCAGTCGGGGACTCCTACGAGCAGTACTTC.

The rearrangement joins TRBV12-3 or TRBV12-4 to TRBJ2-4; weak D call: TRBD2 (6 bases). The germline V and J ends were trimmed by 0 bases and 8 bases, with 8 bases remaining between them. CDR3 length: 13 amino acids. As DNA, the CDR3 is TGTGCCAGCAGTTTAGCGGGGGAGGACATTCAGTACTTC. This gives the protein CASSLAGEDIQYF.

Details on this clone: Other DNA variants within this sample encode the same CDR3. The CDR3 sequence is CASSASRDSQYF. The DNA of the CDR3 is TGTGCCAGCAGTGCATCCCGGGATAGCCAGTACTTC. This chain joins TRBV2 and TRBJ2-5; weak D call: TRBD2 (5 bases). With 4 bases removed from V and 10 bases from J, the gap between germline ends came to 13 bases. Germline CDR1 is SNHLY and CDR2 is FYNNEI. The CDR3 covers 12 residues.

The chain links TRBV19 to TRBJ2-2; a possible D gene is TRBD1 (5 bases). The V end was cut by 5 bases, the J end by 3 bases, with 7 bases between. The CDR3 is 13 residues long. Germline CDR1 is LNHDA and CDR2 is SQIVND (reference sequence). CDR3 DNA: TGTGCCAGTAGTGACAGATACACCGGGGAGCTGTTTTTT. Protein product: CASSDRYTGELFF.

The chain carries TRBV6-5 and TRBJ1-5; D is undetermined. This CDR3 has 13 amino acids. V was cut by 3 bases and J by 10 bases, with 13 bases left in between. In germline, CDR1 is MNHEY, CDR2 SVGAGI. This CDR3 reads CASSYLTGQPQHF. For the CDR3, the DNA is TGTGCCAGCAGTTATCTGACGGGTCAACCCCAGCATTTT.

This sequence joins TRBV6-4 and TRBJ2-2; the match to TRBD2 covers 7 bases. The CDR3 runs 15 residues. Germline V CDR1 and CDR2: MRHNA, SNTAGT. Trimming cost V 6 bases and J 2 bases; bases outside gene matches: 6. The CDR3 protein is CASSDGGDNTGELFF. For the CDR3, the DNA is TGTGCCAGCAGCGATGGGGGGGATAACACCGGGGAGCTGTTTTTT.

The chain couples TRBV7-2 to TRBJ2-7; no firm D call. Germline V lookup: CDR1 SGHTA, CDR2 FQGNSA. Trimming removed 1 base at V and 4 bases at J, with 11 bases between. The CDR3 extends over 14 amino acids. This CDR3 reads CASSLDGRPYEQYF. In DNA, the CDR3 is TGTGCCAGCAGCTTAGACGGCAGACCATACGAGCAGTACTTC.

The chain recombines TRBV5-6 with TRBJ1-2; no clear D gene. CDR1 and CDR2 from the germline V gene are SGHDT and YYEEEE. The CDR3 sequence is 11 residues long. Trimming stripped 0 bases from V and 7 bases from J, with 4 bases between. CDR3 nucleotides: TGTGCCAGCAGCTTGGGAGGTGGCTACACCTTC. Translation gives CASSLGGGYTF.

This chain joins TRBV5-4 and TRBJ2-1, with 13 bases lining up with TRBD2. The CDR3 length is 16 residues. CDR1 is SGHNT, CDR2 YYREEE, per germline (reference sequence). The ends lost 1 base at V and 10 bases at J; junction bases unmatched: 8. CDR3 nucleotide sequence: TGTGCCAGCAGCTTGTTTGGGACTAGCGGGATCGGCGAGCAGTTCTTC. Amino acids: CASSLFGTSGIGEQFF.

The CDR3 region is CASTPDGDTQYF. CDR3 sequence (DNA): TGTGCCAGCACTCCGGACGGTGATACGCAGTATTTT. The V and J genes are TRBV2 and TRBJ2-3; D unclear. Trimming left V 7 bases short and J 6 bases short, with 11 bases between. This CDR3 region has 12 residues. Germline V lookup: CDR1 SNHLY, CDR2 FYNNEI.

This chain uses TRBV19 with TRBJ2-1, with D tentatively TRBD2 (6 bases). Trimming cost V 3 bases and J 10 bases, with 19 bases left between them. The CDR3 contains 15 residues. Germline loops: CDR1 LNHDA, CDR2 SQIVND (reference sequence). The DNA for the CDR3 is TGTGCCAGTAGTATCTACGGGGAGGTGGGGAACGAGCAGTTCTTC. The encoded protein is CASSIYGEVGNEQFF. Variable domain in full (rest from reference TRBV19 and TRBJ2-1): DGGITQSPKYLFRKEGQNVTLSCEQNLNHDAMYWYRQDPGQGLRLIYYSQIVNDFQKGDIAEGYSVSREKKESFPLTVTSAQKNPTAFYLCASSIYGEVGNEQFFGPGTRLTVL.

This chain connects TRBV4-3 to TRBJ2-2; 9 nucleotides agree with TRBD1. The CDR3 sequence is 15 residues long. The germline V gene has CDR1 LGHNA and CDR2 YSLEER. The V and J ends lost 4 bases and 4 bases, in that order; junction bases with no gene match: 4. The DNA of the CDR3 is TGCGCCAGCAGCCTCCCGGGACAGGGCACCGGGGAGCTGTTTTTT. Residues: CASSLPGQGTGELFF.

The V and J genes are TRBV7-2 and TRBJ2-7; 13 positions match TRBD2. The ends lost 5 bases at V and 0 bases at J; junction bases unmatched: 7. Germline assignment: CDR1 SGHTA and CDR2 FQGNSA. CDR3 length equals 17 residues. The chain's CDR3 is CASSTQLAGGLSYEQYF. For the CDR3, the DNA is TGTGCCAGCAGCACCCAACTAGCGGGGGGGCTCTCCTACGAGCAGTACTTC.

The V and J genes are TRBV27 and TRBJ1-4, with D uncertain. V lost 1 base and J lost 10, with 22 bases in between. Germline V gives CDR1 MNHEY, CDR2 SMNVEV (reference sequence). The CDR3 consists of 17 residues. The CDR3 sequence is CASSLLAGSLPTAKLFF. The DNA of the CDR3 is TGTGCCAGCAGTTTATTAGCAGGCTCTTTGCCTACCGCAAAACTGTTTTTT.

J is TRBJ2-1 and V is TRBV6-2 or TRBV6-3; TRBD2 agrees at 9 bases. V lost 0 bases, J lost 9 bases, and 3 bases stayed unmatched. Germline CDR1 and CDR2: MNHEY and SVGEGT. The CDR3 is made up of 14 amino acids. The CDR3 region has the DNA TGTGCCAGCAGTTACTCCGAGACTAGCGGTGAGCAGTTCTTC. Protein: CASSYSETSGEQFF.

In nucleotides, the CDR3 is TGCATCTGTTTGGGGTACACTGAAGCTTTCTTT. Protein product: CICLGYTEAFF. The rearrangement uses TRBV29-1 and TRBJ1-1; D unclear. This CDR3 is 11 amino acids long. CDR1 is SQVTM and CDR2 is ANQGSEA in the germline V gene.

This clone was observed a handful of times. CDR3 DNA sequence: TGTGCCAGCAGCTTAATGGCGGGGGGCACAGATACGCAGTATTTT. This codes for CASSLMAGGTDTQYF. V usage is TRBV7-3 and J usage is TRBJ2-3, with 7 nucleotides matching TRBD2. The germline V gene has CDR1 SGHTA and CDR2 FQGTGA. This CDR3 contains 15 residues. Trimming cost V 1 base and J 1 base; bases outside gene matches: 2.

In nucleotides, the CDR3 is TGTGCCAGCAGTGACACTTATCTCTCCCGGGAGCAGTACTTC. Protein: CASSDTYLSREQYF. The chain links TRBV6-1 to TRBJ2-7; D is ambiguous. Germline V gene lookup returns CDR1 MNHNS and CDR2 SASEGT. The CDR3 contains 14 residues. Trimming removed 3 bases at V and 7 bases at J, with 16 bases between.

The rearrangement uses TRBV4-1 and TRBJ1-2; 8 nucleotides align to TRBD1. V was clipped by 4 bases and J by 4 bases; unmatched bases: 2. Germline-derived CDR1 and CDR2 are MGHRA and YSYEKL. The CDR3 contains 13 residues. CDR3 protein: CASSLDRVYGYTF. CDR3 DNA: TGCGCCAGCAGCCTGGACAGGGTCTATGGCTACACCTTC.

For this clone: The junction differs from germline at one of its ends, possibly a read error. The chain combines TRBV2 with TRBJ1-5; no reliable D call. The CDR3 runs 14 residues. The germline V gene encodes CDR1 SNHLY and CDR2 FYNNEI. This CDR3 reads CTSSYGYSNQPQHF. As DNA, the CDR3 is TGTACCAGCAGTTACGGTTATAGCAATCAGCCCCAGCATTTT.